This TCR beta chain was sequenced for a study of early T cells in non-severe SARS-CoV-2 infection. Individual cDNA molecules carried attached unique molecular identifiers. TCRdb analysed the 5' RACE reads with MiXCR anew, one entry per CDR3 protein. The sample includes tens of thousands of distinct CDR3 sequences, approximately 9% seen only once; the top ten take about 5.4%. This clonotype was recorded a few times. The specimen comprised whole blood, sampled at baseline. The receptor was isolated from an adult who was a healthcare worker with PCR-confirmed SARS-CoV-2 infection or an uninfected control (not recorded which).

CDR3 protein: CASSVAAYSPLHF. CDR3 sequence (DNA): TGTGCCAGCAGCGTAGCGGCATATTCACCCCTCCACTTT. The chain uses TRBV9 and TRBJ1-6; D is unclear. The CDR3 sequence is 13 residues long. V shed 0 bases and J shed 8 bases, with 6 bases lying between them. Germline assignment: CDR1 SGDLS and CDR2 YYNGEE.